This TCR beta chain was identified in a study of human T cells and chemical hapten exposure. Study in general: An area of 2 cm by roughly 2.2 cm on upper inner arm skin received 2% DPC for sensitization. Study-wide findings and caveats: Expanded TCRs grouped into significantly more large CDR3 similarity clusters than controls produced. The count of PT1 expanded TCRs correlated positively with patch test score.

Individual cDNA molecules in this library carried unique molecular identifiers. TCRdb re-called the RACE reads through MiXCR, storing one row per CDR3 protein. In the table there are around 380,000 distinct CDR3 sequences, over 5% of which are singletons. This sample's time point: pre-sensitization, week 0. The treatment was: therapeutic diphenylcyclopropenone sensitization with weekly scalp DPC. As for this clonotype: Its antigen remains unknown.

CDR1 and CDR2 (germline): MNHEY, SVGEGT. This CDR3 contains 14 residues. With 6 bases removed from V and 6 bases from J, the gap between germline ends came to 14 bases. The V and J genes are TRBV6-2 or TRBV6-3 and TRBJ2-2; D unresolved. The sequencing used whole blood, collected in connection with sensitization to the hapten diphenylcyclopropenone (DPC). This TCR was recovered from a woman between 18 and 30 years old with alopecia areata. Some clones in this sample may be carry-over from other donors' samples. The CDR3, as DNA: TGTGCCAGCAGCCACACCGGGCCTCCCGGGGAGCTGTTTTTT. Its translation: CASSHTGPPGELFF.